This TCR beta chain was captured in a study of human T cells and chemical hapten exposure. About the research overall: Investigators sensitized around 2 cm by around 2 cm of upper inner arm skin with 2% DPC. Points from the study as a whole: Those TCRs sitting above 1 in 1000 frequency stayed the same with DPC sensitization. Expanded TCRs made up significantly more big CDR3 similarity clusters than controls did.

Noted time point: patch test 2, 6 weeks after DPC sensitization. Treatment indicated: therapeutic diphenylcyclopropenone sensitization with weekly scalp DPC. CDR3 size: 15 residues. The J segment lost 6 bases and the V segment lost 3 bases, leaving 10 bases of the junction unmatched. CDR1 is DFQATT and CDR2 is SNEGSKA in the germline V gene (reference sequence). This clonotype was seen at least ten times. Its antigen remains unknown. Individual cDNA molecules (in the library) carried attached unique molecular identifiers. A single record per CDR3 protein comes from TCRdb applying MiXCR to the RACE reads. The data show some 96,000 distinct CDR3 sequences, with about 9.3% seen just once and just over 2% held by the top ten.

The input for sequencing was whole blood, taken in connection with sensitization to the hapten diphenylcyclopropenone (DPC). This chain uses TRBV20-1 with TRBJ1-3; TRBD1 matches 8 bases. The sequence was collected from a woman in her 40s with alopecia areata. Some clones in this sample may be carry-over from other donors' samples. The CDR3 DNA reads TGCAGTGCTAGCCAGGGGGCTTCGGGGGAAAACACCATATATTTT. This translates into CSASQGASGENTIYF.